This T cell receptor (beta chain) was recovered during a study of T cells in Graves' hyperthyroidism and ophthalmopathy. Study outcomes and limitations: In simple terms, a model built on 13 V-J features told ophthalmopathy apart from stable hyperthyroidism. Clonotypes that were expanded in thyroid above 0.001 mostly appeared in blood too.

Template material for amplifying TCR beta CDR3 regions consisted of RNA transcripts. With the HTBI primer set, the TCR CDR3 went through a first round of RT-PCR. TCRdb itself ran the multiplex PCR reads through MiXCR, one entry per CDR3 protein. The data show around 350,000 distinct CDR3 sequences, about 15% seen once. For the diagnoses, clinical symptoms, serum thyroxine and TRAb, thyroid ultrasound and orbital computed tomography were used. This clonotype was observed many times. The target antigen is unknown. The CDR3 spans 14 residues. Trimming left V 1 base short and J 2 bases short, with 6 bases between. The germline V gene encodes CDR1 MNHEY and CDR2 SVGEGT.

The receptor's source is a woman aged 60-75 years with Graves' ophthalmopathy. The sample taken for sequencing was blood. The gene calls are TRBV6-2 or TRBV6-3 and TRBJ2-1; a possible D gene is TRBD1 (6 bases). The CDR3 DNA is TGTGCCAGCAGTTACTGGGACACCTACAATGAGCAGTTCTTC. Its protein product is CASSYWDTYNEQFF.